This T cell receptor (beta chain) comes out of a study of blood T cell repertoires in COVID-19. Study as a whole: Acute and convalescent COVID-19 specimens originated in the United States, Italy and Spain. Sources were T cells, B-cell-depleted T cells, or PBMCs; the material itself was cDNA or gDNA.

Authors' data handling: By means of reference gene primer amplification, nucleated cell counts were estimated. Profiled with immunoSEQ multiplex PCR; TCRdb holds only in-frame clones, not every one. V, J and clone size derive from that table, while D and trimming were established from the DNA sequence. The sample consists of tens of thousands of clones, roughly 83% of them appearing once. The CDR3 has 16 amino acids. Germline V gene sequence: CDR1 LNHDA, CDR2 SQIVND (reference sequence). The ends were cut back, 1 base at V and 4 bases at J, with 16 bases in the middle. The TCR was taken from a woman between 55 and 75 years old with acute or convalescent COVID-19. The chain combines TRBV19 with TRBJ2-5; perhaps TRBD2 as D (5 bases). Sequenced input: peripheral blood. The DNA of the CDR3 is TGTGCCAGTAGTATAGGCCGGACTCCCAGCCGAGAGACCCAGTACTTC. The encoded protein is CASSIGRTPSRETQYF.